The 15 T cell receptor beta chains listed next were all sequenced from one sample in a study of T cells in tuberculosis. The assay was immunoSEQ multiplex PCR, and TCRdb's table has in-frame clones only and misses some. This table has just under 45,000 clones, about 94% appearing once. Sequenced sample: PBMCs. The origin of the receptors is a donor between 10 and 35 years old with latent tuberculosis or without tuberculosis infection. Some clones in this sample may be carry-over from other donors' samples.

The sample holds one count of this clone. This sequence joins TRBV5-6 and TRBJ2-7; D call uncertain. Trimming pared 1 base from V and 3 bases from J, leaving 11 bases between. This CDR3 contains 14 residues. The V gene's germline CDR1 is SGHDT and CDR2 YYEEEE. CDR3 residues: CASSLSLLFYEQYF. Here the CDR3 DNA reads TGTGCCAGCAGCTTGTCTCTACTCTTCTACGAGCAGTACTTC.

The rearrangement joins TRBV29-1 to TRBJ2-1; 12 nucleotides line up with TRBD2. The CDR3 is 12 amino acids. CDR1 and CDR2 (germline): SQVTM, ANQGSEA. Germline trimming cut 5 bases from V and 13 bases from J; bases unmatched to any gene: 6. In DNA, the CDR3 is TGCAGCGTTATCCTAGCGGGAGGGCCCCAGTTCTTC. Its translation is CSVILAGGPQFF.

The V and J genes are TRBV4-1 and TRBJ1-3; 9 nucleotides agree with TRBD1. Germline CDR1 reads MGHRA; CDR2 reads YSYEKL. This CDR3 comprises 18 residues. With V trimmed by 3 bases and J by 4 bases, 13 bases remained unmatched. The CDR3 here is CASSQRYDRGIVGNTIYF. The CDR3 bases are TGCGCCAGCAGCCAGCGATACGACAGGGGGATAGTCGGAAACACCATATATTTT.

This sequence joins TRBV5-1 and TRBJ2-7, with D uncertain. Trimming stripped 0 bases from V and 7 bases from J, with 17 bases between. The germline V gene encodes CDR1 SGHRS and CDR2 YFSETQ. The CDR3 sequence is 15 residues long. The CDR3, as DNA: TGCGCCAGCAGCTTGGCTTCCGGGTCACTCGGGGAGCAGTACTTC. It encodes CASSLASGSLGEQYF.

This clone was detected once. This CDR3 reads CASSERQEITSGYTF. The CDR3 DNA follows: TGTGCCAGCAGTGAAAGACAGGAGATCACGTCTGGCTACACCTTC. The rearrangement uses TRBV6-1 and TRBJ1-2; TRBD1 is a possible D gene (6 bases). From germline, CDR1 is MNHNS and CDR2 SASEGT. CDR3 length: 15 amino acids. V was trimmed by 2 bases and J by 7 bases, leaving 17 bases between them.

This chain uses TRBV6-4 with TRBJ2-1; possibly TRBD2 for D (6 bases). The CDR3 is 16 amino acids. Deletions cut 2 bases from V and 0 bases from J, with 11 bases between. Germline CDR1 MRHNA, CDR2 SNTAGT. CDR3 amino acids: CASSDPTSVSYNEQFF. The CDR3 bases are TGTGCCAGCAGTGACCCGACTAGTGTCTCCTACAATGAGCAGTTCTTC.

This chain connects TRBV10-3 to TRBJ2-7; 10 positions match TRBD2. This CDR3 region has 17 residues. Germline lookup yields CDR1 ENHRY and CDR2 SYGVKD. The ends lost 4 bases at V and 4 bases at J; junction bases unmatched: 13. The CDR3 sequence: CAISGVRASGSGYEQYF. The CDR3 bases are TGTGCCATCAGTGGAGTCCGGGCTAGCGGGAGTGGGTACGAGCAGTACTTC.

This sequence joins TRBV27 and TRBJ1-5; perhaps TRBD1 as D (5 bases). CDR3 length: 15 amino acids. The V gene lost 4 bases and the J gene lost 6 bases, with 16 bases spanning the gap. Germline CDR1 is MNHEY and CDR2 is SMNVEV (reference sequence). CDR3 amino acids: CASSSGTGGGQPQHF. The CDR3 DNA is TGTGCCAGCAGTTCCGGTACCGGGGGGGGTCAGCCCCAGCATTTT.

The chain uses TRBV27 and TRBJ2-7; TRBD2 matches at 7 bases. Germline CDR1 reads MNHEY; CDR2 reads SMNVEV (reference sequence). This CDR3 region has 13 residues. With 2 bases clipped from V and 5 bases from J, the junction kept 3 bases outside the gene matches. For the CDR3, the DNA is TGTGCCAGCAGTTTAACTAGCGTAAACGAGCAGTACTTC. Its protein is CASSLTSVNEQYF.

In DNA, the CDR3 is TGTGCCAGCAGCTTAGTCTCTAGCGGGGTCACAGATACGCAGTATTTT. Translating it yields CASSLVSSGVTDTQYF. The chain recombines TRBV7-2 with TRBJ2-3; 9 bases are a match to TRBD2. The CDR3 runs to 16 residues. CDR1 SGHTA and CDR2 FQGNSA come from the germline V gene. With 1 base clipped from V and 2 bases from J, the junction kept 4 bases outside the gene matches.

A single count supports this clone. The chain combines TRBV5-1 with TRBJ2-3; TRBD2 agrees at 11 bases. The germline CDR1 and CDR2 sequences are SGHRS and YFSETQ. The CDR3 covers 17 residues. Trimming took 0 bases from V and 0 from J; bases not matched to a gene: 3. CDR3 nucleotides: TGCGCCAGCAGCTTGGGGTTAGCGGGAGGGAGCACAGATACGCAGTATTTT. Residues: CASSLGLAGGSTDTQYF.

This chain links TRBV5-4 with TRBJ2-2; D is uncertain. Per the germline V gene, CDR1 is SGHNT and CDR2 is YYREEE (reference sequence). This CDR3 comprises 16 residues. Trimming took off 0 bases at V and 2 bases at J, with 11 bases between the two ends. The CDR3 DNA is TGTGCCAGCAGCTTGGACCAGGCCTCCAACACCGGGGAGCTGTTTTTT. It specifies CASSLDQASNTGELFF.

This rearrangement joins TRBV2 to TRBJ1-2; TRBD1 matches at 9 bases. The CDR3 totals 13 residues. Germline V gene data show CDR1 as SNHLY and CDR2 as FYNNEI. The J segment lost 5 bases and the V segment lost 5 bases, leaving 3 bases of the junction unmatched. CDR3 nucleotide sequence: TGTGCCAGCAGTACCGGACAGGGGTATGGCTACACCTTC. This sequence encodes CASSTGQGYGYTF.

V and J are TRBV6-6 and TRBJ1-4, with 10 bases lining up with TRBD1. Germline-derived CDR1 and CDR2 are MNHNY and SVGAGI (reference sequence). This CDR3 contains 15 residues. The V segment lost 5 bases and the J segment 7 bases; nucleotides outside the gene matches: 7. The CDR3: CASSGWDRGSEKLFF. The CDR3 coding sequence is TGTGCCAGCAGTGGGTGGGACAGGGGATCTGAAAAACTGTTTTTT.

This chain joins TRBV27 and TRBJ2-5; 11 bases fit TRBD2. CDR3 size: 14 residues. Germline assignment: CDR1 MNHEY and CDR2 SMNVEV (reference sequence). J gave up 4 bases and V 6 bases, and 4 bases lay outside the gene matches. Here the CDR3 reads CASRLAGGAETQYF. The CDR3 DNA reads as TGTGCCAGCAGGCTAGCGGGAGGTGCAGAGACCCAGTACTTC.